This T cell receptor (beta chain) derives from a study of immune evolution from preneoplasia to lung adenocarcinoma. Repertoires were generated with immunoSEQ multiplex PCR, while TCRdb's copy carries only in-frame clones and drops some. The table includes about 1,200 clones, 75% to 90% detected once. The ends were cut back, 2 bases at V and 1 base at J, with 5 bases in the middle. The CDR3 runs 13 residues. CDR1 MDHEN and CDR2 SYDVKM come from the germline V gene. This clonotype originated in a person aged 55 to 69 with lung adenocarcinoma. The sequenced material came from FFPE adjacent normal lung tissue. The chain joins TRBV28 to TRBJ1-1; no clear D. DNA of the CDR3: TGTGCCAGCAGTTTACAGACGAACACTGAAGCTTTCTTT. Encoded protein: CASSLQTNTEAFF.